The next 32 T cell receptor beta chains were all read from a single sample in a study of CD8+ T cells in alopecia areata (dated by TCRdb to the late 2010s). The time point label here, explained by the study, means: baseline before oral tofacitinib. Libraries were built with the immunoSEQ multiplex PCR assay. RNA was extracted from all samples and reverse transcribed into cDNA, which served as template for TCR sequencing. In its TCRdb copy, this immuneACCESS table keeps in-frame sequences only and misses some clones. Where compared with another copy, unresolved V genes explain less than half of these, and the others have no known cause. This sample holds hundreds of thousands of clones; around 67% were observed only once. Of the sample, approximately 1.2% falls within the top ten clones. Specimen: CD4+ T cells sorted from blood, collected at week 0. The receptor source for this set is a human donor with alopecia areata.

The V call is TRBV5-1, the J call TRBJ2-5; D might be TRBD1 (5 bases). There are 14 residues in the CDR3. The V end was cut by 2 bases, the J end by 5 bases, with 13 bases between. From germline, CDR1 is SGHRS and CDR2 YFSETQ. CDR3 nucleotide sequence: TGCGCCAGCAGCTTCCCAGGGCTAGGGGAGACCCAGTACTTC. Its translation is CASSFPGLGETQYF.

The chain joins TRBV27 to TRBJ1-1; D gene unclear. This CDR3 is built from 15 residues. Deletions cut 2 bases from V and 4 bases from J, with 14 bases between. Germline CDR1 and CDR2: MNHEY and SMNVEV (reference sequence). Here the CDR3 reads CASSLRSGSATEAFF. In DNA form, the CDR3 reads TGTGCCAGCAGTTTACGATCTGGGTCCGCCACTGAAGCTTTCTTT.

In its sample, this clone was seen a few times. The chain is built from TRBV7-9 and TRBJ1-2; TRBD1 is a possible D gene (5 bases). The germline V gene has CDR1 SEHNR and CDR2 FQNEAQ (reference sequence). The germline V and J ends were trimmed by 11 bases and 3 bases, with 16 bases remaining between them. The CDR3 consists of 13 residues. CDR3 in DNA: TGTGCCTGCGACCGCAGGGAGGACTATGGCTACACCTTC. Amino acids: CACDRREDYGYTF.

The genes are TRBV9 and TRBJ2-3, with TRBD1 as a possible D gene (6 bases). Germline V lookup: CDR1 SGDLS, CDR2 YYNGEE. CDR3 size: 17 residues. V lost 0 bases, J lost 2 bases, and 16 bases lay in between. The CDR3 here is CASSVGRTDSNTDTQYF. For the CDR3, the DNA is TGTGCCAGCAGCGTAGGAAGGACGGACAGCAACACAGATACGCAGTATTTT.

A single count supports this clone. The J gene is TRBJ2-1, the V gene TRBV11-2; D not resolved. The CDR3 is 14 residues long. The V and J ends lost 1 base and 3 bases respectively, with 7 bases between them. Germline lookup yields CDR1 SGHAT and CDR2 FQNNGV. The CDR3 sequence is CASSLGSSYNEQFF. The CDR3 DNA follows: TGTGCCAGCAGCTTAGGGAGTAGCTACAATGAGCAGTTCTTC.

This clone appeared a few times. This chain connects TRBV30 to TRBJ2-2; 7 bases line up with TRBD1. CDR1 and CDR2 from the germline V gene are GTSNPN and SVGIG (reference sequence). This CDR3 contains 14 residues. V trimming: 4 bases; J trimming: 2 bases; junction bases outside the gene matches: 4. CDR3 sequence: CAWKDRPNTGELFF. The CDR3 coding sequence is TGTGCCTGGAAGGACAGGCCTAACACCGGGGAGCTGTTTTTT.

The rearrangement uses TRBV13 and TRBJ1-1; no clear D gene. Germline V gene data show CDR1 as PRHDT and CDR2 as FYEKMQ (reference sequence). The CDR3 totals 14 residues. V dropped 6 bases and J dropped 3 bases, with 14 bases sitting between them. CDR3 sequence (DNA): TGTGCCAGCAGTACGGGGAGGAGGGACACTGAAGCTTTCTTT. Its protein is CASSTGRRDTEAFF.

About this clone itself: This same CDR3 is encoded by further DNA sequences in the sample. This rearrangement joins TRBV7-2 to TRBJ2-2; 8 bases align to TRBD1. V shed 4 bases and J 6 bases; nucleotides not matched to a gene: 4. The CDR3 is 14 residues long. Germline V gene lookup returns CDR1 SGHTA and CDR2 FQGNSA. In DNA, the CDR3 is TGTGCCAGCAGCTCCCAGGGGGCCTCCGGGGAGCTGTTTTTT. It is translated as CASSSQGASGELFF.

This clone was picked up a small number of times. The chain recombines TRBV7-2 with TRBJ1-5; D may be TRBD1 (5 bases). V was trimmed by 4 bases and J by 2 bases, leaving 12 bases between them. This CDR3 has 15 amino acids. In germline, CDR1 is SGHTA, CDR2 FQGNSA. The CDR3 DNA is TGTGCCAGCAGCTCCAATCCGGGGCGCAATCAGCCCCAGCATTTT. This gives the protein CASSSNPGRNQPQHF.

The chain recombines TRBV6-6 with TRBJ1-1, with 9 bases that match TRBD1. The CDR3 extends over 16 amino acids. With 6 bases clipped from V and 3 bases from J, the junction kept 11 bases outside the gene matches. Germline V CDR1 and CDR2: MNHNY, SVGAGI (reference sequence). CDR3 sequence (DNA): TGTGCCAGCAGGGAGCTGAGGACAGGGGACCACACTGAAGCTTTCTTT. It yields the protein CASRELRTGDHTEAFF.

The chain carries TRBV29-1 and TRBJ2-7; 7 positions match TRBD1. The V and J ends lost 6 bases and 4 bases, in that order; junction bases with no gene match: 3. Per the germline V gene, CDR1 is SQVTM and CDR2 is ANQGSEA. This CDR3 comprises 11 residues. The CDR3 sequence is CSVVQGYEQYF. The CDR3 DNA reads as TGCAGCGTCGTACAGGGGTACGAGCAGTACTTC.

This clone was seen a few times. The chain recombines TRBV29-1 with TRBJ2-5, with 8 bases matching TRBD2. The CDR3 length is 13 residues. Germline CDR1 SQVTM, CDR2 ANQGSEA. The ends lost 6 bases at V and 6 bases at J; junction bases unmatched: 9. The CDR3 DNA reads as TGCAGCGTCGACGGGGGGGAGAGAAAGACCCAGTACTTC. Protein sequence: CSVDGGERKTQYF.

This clone was picked up a small number of times. The chain couples TRBV9 to TRBJ1-1; D unclear. This CDR3 comprises 13 residues. Trimming took 4 bases from V and 0 from J, leaving 7 bases between them. Per germline, CDR1 SGDLS and CDR2 YYNGEE. CDR3 in DNA: TGTGCCAGCAGCTCGCGTATGAACACTGAAGCTTTCTTT. Encoded protein: CASSSRMNTEAFF.

This clone has more than one count but fewer than ten. The chain joins TRBV27 to TRBJ1-4, with D possibly matching TRBD1 (5 bases). This CDR3 comprises 13 residues. Per germline, CDR1 MNHEY and CDR2 SMNVEV (reference sequence). V dropped 3 bases and J dropped 7 bases, with 9 bases sitting between them. Here the CDR3 DNA reads TGTGCCAGCAGTTTGCGGGGGAGTGAAAAACTGTTTTTT. Translating it yields CASSLRGSEKLFF.

The V gene is TRBV29-1, the J gene TRBJ2-3, with D possibly TRBD2 on 6 matching bases. The CDR3 covers 12 residues. The germline V and J ends were trimmed by 7 bases and 5 bases, with 13 bases remaining between them. The V gene's germline CDR1 is SQVTM and CDR2 ANQGSEA. CDR3 sequence (DNA): TGCAGCGGCAATCGCGGGGAAGATACGCAGTATTTT. The encoded protein is CSGNRGEDTQYF.

The V call is TRBV6-5, the J call TRBJ1-1; D unclear. CDR3 length equals 13 residues. The germline gives CDR1 MNHEY, CDR2 SVGAGI. The V gene lost 7 bases and the J gene lost 1 base, with 10 bases spanning the gap. CDR3 nucleotide sequence: TGTGCCAGCACATGGGCAGGGAACACTGAAGCTTTCTTT. Translating gives CASTWAGNTEAFF.

The rearrangement links TRBV4-1 to TRBJ1-5; D may be TRBD1 (5 bases). The CDR3 has 16 residues. Deletions cut 0 bases from V and 3 bases from J, with 12 bases between. Germline values: CDR1 MGHRA, CDR2 YSYEKL. The DNA for the CDR3 is TGCGCCAGCAGCCAAGATTGGGGCAGCGTCAATCAGCCCCAGCATTTT. Amino acid sequence: CASSQDWGSVNQPQHF.

The genes are TRBV30 and TRBJ2-7; D gene ambiguous. Trimming stripped 2 bases from V and 0 bases from J, with 8 bases between. The CDR3 runs 13 residues. CDR1 and CDR2 (germline): GTSNPN, SVGIG (reference sequence). This chain's CDR3 is CAWSFGSSYEQYF. The CDR3 DNA reads as TGTGCCTGGAGTTTTGGTTCCTCCTACGAGCAGTACTTC. Full variable domain (outside the CDR3, taken from reference TRBV30 and TRBJ2-7): SQTIHQWPATLVQPVGSPLSLECTVEGTSNPNLYWYRQAAGRGLQLLFYSVGIGQISSEVPQNLSASRPQDRQFILSSKKLLLSDSGFYLCAWSFGSSYEQYFGPGTRLTVT.

This clone was observed a few times. V gene TRBV29-1 combines with J gene TRBJ1-2; no definite D call. This CDR3 has 11 residues. With 5 bases removed from V and 6 bases from J, the gap between germline ends came to 10 bases. Per the germline V gene, CDR1 is SQVTM and CDR2 is ANQGSEA. Here the CDR3 DNA reads TGCAGCGTTAACGGGGAGCATGGCTACACCTTC. Its translation is CSVNGEHGYTF.

The V call is TRBV7-9, the J call TRBJ1-2; D is uncertain. V was clipped by 10 bases and J by 6 bases, with 15 bases between them. Germline-derived CDR1 and CDR2 are SEHNR and FQNEAQ (reference sequence). The CDR3 is 12 residues long. The CDR3 nucleotides read TGTGCCACTTCCCCCTCGCGTCATGGCTACACCTTC. It translates to CATSPSRHGYTF.

This chain joins TRBV5-4 and TRBJ2-3; 11 bases map to TRBD2. Germline V CDR1 and CDR2: SGHNT, YYREEE (reference sequence). CDR3 length: 15 amino acids. J gave up 0 bases and V 5 bases, and 2 bases lay outside the gene matches. The chain's CDR3 is CASSLAGGSTDTQYF. The CDR3, as DNA: TGTGCCAGCAGTTTAGCGGGGGGGAGCACAGATACGCAGTATTTT.

The chain is built from TRBV30 and TRBJ2-2, with 8 bases lining up with TRBD1. Germline-derived CDR1 and CDR2 are GTSNPN and SVGIG (reference sequence). Trimming cost V 4 bases and J 4 bases; bases outside gene matches: 8. The CDR3 covers 15 residues. The CDR3 DNA follows: TGTGCCTGGAATCTACCGGGACAGGTCACCGGGGAGCTGTTTTTT. It translates to CAWNLPGQVTGELFF.

The chain employs TRBV11-2 and TRBJ2-6; no clear D. The CDR3 is 16 residues long. V lost 3 bases to trimming and J lost 2 bases, with 11 bases between them. Germline V lookup: CDR1 SGHAT, CDR2 FQNNGV. The CDR3 bases are TGTGCCAGCAGCTTTATCCGGTCGCCTGGGGCCAACGTCCTGACTTTC. It encodes CASSFIRSPGANVLTF. The full variable domain, its missing parts supplied by reference TRBV11-2 and TRBJ2-6, is EAGVAQSPRYKIIEKRQSVAFWCNPISGHATLYWYQQILGQGPKLLIQFQNNGVVDDSQLPKDRFSAERLKGVDSTLKIQPAKLEDSAVYLCASSFIRSPGANVLTFGAGSRLTVL.

The chain carries TRBV12-5 and TRBJ2-7; possible D gene TRBD1, 6 bases. CDR1 is LGHNT, CDR2 FRNRAP, per germline. With 6 bases removed from V and 2 bases from J, the gap between germline ends came to 20 bases. CDR3 length equals 16 residues. The DNA for the CDR3 is TGTGCTAGTGGCCCGGAACAGGGAATGGTCGCCTACGAGCAGTACTTC. Translating it yields CASGPEQGMVAYEQYF. Variable domain in full (rest from reference TRBV12-5 and TRBJ2-7): DARVTQTPRHKVTEMGQEVTMRCQPILGHNTVFWYRQTMMQGLELLAYFRNRAPLDDSGMPKDRFSAEMPDATLATLKIQPSEPRDSAVYFCASGPEQGMVAYEQYFGPGTRLTVT.

The chain carries TRBV7-3 and TRBJ1-1; D unresolved. V lost 0 bases and J 1 base, leaving 6 bases between the germline ends. The germline gives CDR1 SGHTA, CDR2 FQGTGA. The CDR3 runs to 14 residues. CDR3 loop: CASSLTGGNTEAFF. The CDR3 DNA reads TGTGCCAGCAGCTTAACGGGCGGGAACACTGAAGCTTTCTTT.

The rearrangement uses TRBV30 and TRBJ2-7, with D tentatively TRBD2 (5 bases). Per germline, CDR1 GTSNPN and CDR2 SVGIG (reference sequence). The CDR3 consists of 14 residues. Trimming shortened V by 0 bases and J by 2 bases, and 11 bases separated the two germline ends. CDR3 sequence reads: CAWSVGGATYEQYF. In nucleotides, the CDR3 is TGTGCCTGGAGTGTAGGAGGAGCTACCTACGAGCAGTACTTC.

This clone was picked up one time. This sequence joins TRBV20-1 and TRBJ2-5, with D perhaps matching TRBD2 (6 bases). This CDR3 has 11 amino acids. Germline V gene lookup returns CDR1 DFQATT and CDR2 SNEGSKA (reference sequence). This CDR3 is CSLLASETQYF. DNA for the CDR3: TGCAGCCTTCTAGCGAGCGAGACCCAGTACTTC.

The CDR3 DNA is TGCAGCGTTGAAGGGGAGGTGGGGCGGGGAATGGAGACCCAGTACTTC. Its protein product is CSVEGEVGRGMETQYF. The chain recombines TRBV29-1 with TRBJ2-5; TRBD2 might be the D (6 bases). V was clipped by 1 base and J by 5 bases, with 20 bases between them. The V gene's germline CDR1 is SQVTM and CDR2 ANQGSEA. The CDR3 consists of 16 residues.

Comments on this clone: This sample includes further DNA sequences coding for the same CDR3. J is TRBJ2-5 and V is TRBV29-1, with a possible D match to TRBD2 (5 bases). The CDR3 is 10 residues long. Looked up from germline, CDR1 is SQVTM and CDR2 is ANQGSEA. The germline V and J ends were trimmed by 6 bases and 3 bases, with 5 bases remaining between them. CDR3 region: CSVGEETQYF. The CDR3 nucleotides are TGCAGCGTCGGGGAAGAGACCCAGTACTTC. Full variable domain (rest looked up from reference TRBV29-1 and TRBJ2-5): SAVISQKPSRDICQRGTSLTIQCQVDSQVTMMFWYRQQPGQSLTLIATANQGSEATYESGFVIDKFPISRPNLTFSTLTVSNMSPEDSSIYLCSVGEETQYFGPGTRLLVL.

V usage is TRBV4-3 and J usage is TRBJ1-4; D perhaps matches TRBD1 (5 bases). V was cut by 4 bases and J by 6 bases, with 15 bases left in between. Germline CDR1 reads LGHNA; CDR2 reads YSLEER. CDR3 length: 15 residues. CDR3 nucleotides: TGCGCCAGCAGCCGAGACGGGGCGGCTGATGAAAAACTGTTTTTT. Protein: CASSRDGAADEKLFF.

This chain uses TRBV29-1 with TRBJ2-2, with D perhaps TRBD1 (6 bases). The germline gives CDR1 SQVTM, CDR2 ANQGSEA. The CDR3 contains 14 residues. V dropped 4 bases and J dropped 1 base, with 10 bases sitting between them. CDR3 protein: CSVVGRGNTGELFF. CDR3 DNA sequence: TGCAGCGTTGTCGGCAGGGGGAACACCGGGGAGCTGTTTTTT.

The CDR3 sequence: CATSRAGTSYEQYF. The CDR3 DNA is TGTGCCACCAGCAGGGCGGGGACCTCCTACGAGCAGTACTTC. The chain couples TRBV15 to TRBJ2-7, with TRBD2 as a possible D gene (6 bases). The CDR3 is 14 residues long. Trimming pared 3 bases from V and 0 bases from J, leaving 9 bases between. CDR1 LNHNV and CDR2 YYDKDF come from the germline V gene (reference sequence).